This TCR beta chain was sequenced in a study of OX40 agonist ivuxolimab in advanced cancers. Looking at the study overall: With ivuxolimab, an agonistic anti-OX40 (CD134) antibody, patients were treated. Findings of the study overall: At 0.1 to 3.0 mg/kg, clonal expansion of CD4+ and CD8+ blood T cells had occurred by week 6.

About this clone: Its antigen remains unknown.

At baseline, cycle 4 day 1, and cycle 7 day 1, blood was sampled. Generated by immunoSEQ multiplex PCR, the TCRdb table keeps only in-frame clones and is missing some. The sample carries about 30,000 clones, about 79% recorded once. The receptor was isolated from an adult with an advanced solid tumor such as melanoma, head and neck, liver or kidney cancer. Source: CD4+ or CD8+ T cells sorted from blood, taken in a trial of the OX40 agonist ivuxolimab.

In DNA, the CDR3 is TGCGCCAGCAGCCCAGTGGGGGCCCAAGAGACCCAGTACTTC. Its translation is CASSPVGAQETQYF. The V gene is TRBV5-1, the J gene TRBJ2-5; D might be TRBD1 (6 bases). This CDR3 spans 14 amino acids. The V gene's germline CDR1 is SGHRS and CDR2 YFSETQ. V was pared by 4 bases and J by 1 base, with 11 bases between.